One and the same sample provided the 18 T cell receptor beta chains below, sequenced in a study of control samples from healthy donors and cancer patients. Profiled with immunoSEQ multiplex PCR; TCRdb holds only in-frame clones, not every one. The sample contains more than 60,000 clones, 90% of which appear only once. The sample comprised PBMCs. These receptors were collected from a man in his 60s with colorectal cancer.

The chain is built from TRBV5-8 and TRBJ1-1; no reliable D call. The CDR3 runs to 14 residues. V lost 4 bases to trimming and J lost 1 base, with 11 bases between them. Germline V gene sequence: CDR1 SGHTS, CDR2 YDEGEE. The CDR3: CASSPPYRNTEAFF. The DNA of the CDR3 is TGTGCCAGCAGCCCGCCGTACAGGAACACTGAAGCTTTCTTT.

The chain uses TRBV28 and TRBJ1-2; D is ambiguous. Trimming removed 6 bases from V and 0 bases from J, with 11 bases in between. The germline CDR1 and CDR2 sequences are MDHEN and SYDVKM. This CDR3 is built from 14 residues. The CDR3 here is CASSLESPNYGYTF. DNA of the CDR3: TGTGCCAGCAGCTTAGAATCTCCTAACTATGGCTACACCTTC.

The chain employs TRBV19 and TRBJ1-3, with D perhaps TRBD1 (5 bases). Looked up from germline, CDR1 is LNHDA and CDR2 is SQIVND (reference sequence). The CDR3 has 15 residues. The ends were cut back, 7 bases at V and 0 bases at J, with 13 bases in the middle. Here the CDR3 DNA reads TGTGCCAGTACCCCGACAGACAGCTCTGGAAACACCATATATTTT. Its translation: CASTPTDSSGNTIYF.

The chain is built from TRBV5-4 and TRBJ2-1, with D uncertain. The V gene lost 4 bases and the J gene lost 6 bases, with 11 bases spanning the gap. Per germline, CDR1 SGHNT and CDR2 YYREEE (reference sequence). This CDR3 contains 13 residues. CDR3 region: CASSIPLSNEQFF. The DNA for the CDR3 is TGTGCCAGCAGCATCCCCTTGTCCAATGAGCAGTTCTTC.

This sequence joins TRBV18 and TRBJ2-5; 9 bases agree with TRBD1. V lost 0 bases to trimming and J lost 4 bases; unmatched junction nucleotides: 0. Germline assignment: CDR1 KGHSH and CDR2 LQKENI. This CDR3 region has 14 residues. This CDR3 reads CASSPPGQGETQYF. CDR3 in DNA: TGTGCCAGCTCACCACCGGGACAGGGAGAGACCCAGTACTTC.

The chain carries TRBV12-5 and TRBJ2-2; either TRBD1 or TRBD2 may supply D (5 bases each). CDR1 is LGHNT, CDR2 FRNRAP, per germline. The CDR3 covers 16 residues. V lost 0 bases and J 5 bases, leaving 13 bases between the germline ends. The CDR3 loop is CASGLVSRDLTGELFF. The CDR3 nucleotides read TGTGCTAGTGGTTTGGTAAGCAGGGACCTAACCGGGGAGCTGTTTTTT.

This chain uses TRBV2 with TRBJ2-7; 8 nucleotides line up with TRBD1. The junction had 6 bases not matched to a gene; V was cut back by 7 bases and J by 4 bases. The CDR3 covers 13 residues. Per germline, CDR1 SNHLY and CDR2 FYNNEI. The DNA for the CDR3 is TGTGCCAGCACCTGGACAGGGACATACGAGCAGTACTTC. Residues: CASTWTGTYEQYF.

This clone was recorded only once. The chain is built from TRBV30 and TRBJ1-5; D call uncertain. The CDR3 length is 13 residues. Trimming took 2 bases from V and 6 from J, leaving 11 bases between them. Germline loops: CDR1 GTSNPN, CDR2 SVGIG (reference sequence). CDR3 in amino acids: CAWSLSIGQPQHF. CDR3 coding DNA: TGTGCCTGGAGTTTGTCTATAGGTCAGCCCCAGCATTTT.

This clone has a single count. The chain uses TRBV7-3 and TRBJ2-7, with D perhaps TRBD2 (6 bases). This CDR3 is 14 amino acids long. V lost 2 bases, J lost 5 bases, and 13 bases lay in between. The germline V gene has CDR1 SGHTA and CDR2 FQGTGA. CDR3 DNA: TGTGCCAGCAGCTTATCTGGGGGGAAGGACGAGCAGTACTTC. Protein sequence: CASSLSGGKDEQYF.

V is TRBV3-1 (or the pseudogene TRBV3-2) and J is TRBJ2-7; TRBD2 aligns across 8 bases. CDR1 and CDR2 from the germline V gene are LGHDT and YNNKEL (reference sequence). The V and J ends lost 1 base and 4 bases, in that order; junction bases with no gene match: 6. The CDR3 is 15 amino acids. CDR3 in amino acids: CASSQGSGGPYEQYF. CDR3 DNA sequence: TGTGCCAGCAGCCAAGGCAGCGGGGGACCTTACGAGCAGTACTTC.

V and J are TRBV6-2 or TRBV6-3 and TRBJ1-5, with 12 bases identical to TRBD1. Germline CDR1 is MNHEY and CDR2 is SVGEGT. J lost 3 bases, V lost 6 bases, and 6 bases had no gene match. This CDR3 comprises 16 residues. CDR3 nucleotides: TGTGCCAGCAGCAAGGGGACAGGGGGCTTCAATCAGCCCCAGCATTTT. Translating gives CASSKGTGGFNQPQHF.

This chain joins TRBV6-5 and TRBJ2-3, with D uncertain. The V end was cut by 9 bases, the J end by 0 bases, with 7 bases between. CDR3 length: 12 residues. Germline CDR1 is MNHEY and CDR2 is SVGAGI. The CDR3 loop reads CASTTSTDTQYF. The CDR3 DNA is TGTGCCAGTACCACTAGCACAGATACGCAGTATTTT.

This chain connects TRBV5-4 to TRBJ2-5, with TRBD1 identical over 7 bases. V lost 7 bases and J lost 4; bases outside the gene matches: 10. The V gene's germline CDR1 is SGHNT and CDR2 YYREEE (reference sequence). The CDR3 runs to 14 residues. The CDR3: CASGNKDRPETQYF. The CDR3 coding sequence is TGTGCCAGCGGAAATAAGGACAGGCCAGAGACCCAGTACTTC.

This clone has a single count. DNA of the CDR3: TGTGCCAGCAGCCAAGTCCTAGCGGGGGGGCCGGTCACCGGGGAGCTGTTTTTT. Amino acids: CASSQVLAGGPVTGELFF. V and J are TRBV3-1 (or the pseudogene TRBV3-2) and TRBJ2-2, with 12 nucleotides matching TRBD2. Germline assignment: CDR1 LGHDT and CDR2 YNNKEL (reference sequence). V lost 1 base and J lost 4; bases outside the gene matches: 7. The CDR3 consists of 18 residues.

The J gene is TRBJ2-7, the V gene TRBV5-6, with TRBD1 identical over 7 bases. The ends lost 7 bases at V and 3 bases at J; junction bases unmatched: 10. The CDR3 is 14 amino acids. Germline loops: CDR1 SGHDT, CDR2 YYEEEE. The CDR3: CASSVTDRNYEQYF. Written as DNA, the CDR3 is TGTGCCAGCTCTGTAACGGACAGGAACTACGAGCAGTACTTC.

The chain is built from TRBV28 and TRBJ2-1; 8 bases fit TRBD1. V dropped 7 bases and J dropped 4; count of bases not matched to a gene: 6. This CDR3 region has 14 residues. Germline assignment: CDR1 MDHEN and CDR2 SYDVKM. In DNA, the CDR3 is TGTGCCAGCACCTCAGGGGGCCTATACAATGAGCAGTTCTTC. This translates into CASTSGGLYNEQFF. Together with reference TRBV28 and TRBJ2-1, the CDR3 gives the full variable domain: DVKVTQSSRYLVKRTGEKVFLECVQDMDHENMFWYRQDPGLGLRLIYFSYDVKMKEKGDIPEGYSVSREKKERFSLILESASTNQTSMYLCASTSGGLYNEQFFGPGTRLTVL.

The V gene is TRBV27, the J gene TRBJ1-1, with D possibly TRBD1 on 6 matching bases. Germline V gene lookup returns CDR1 MNHEY and CDR2 SMNVEV (reference sequence). V was shortened by 5 bases and J by 5 bases, with 18 bases between the two germline ends. This CDR3 region has 15 residues. CDR3 sequence: CASSPTGGARTEAFF. In DNA, the CDR3 is TGTGCCAGCAGTCCGACAGGTGGGGCGCGAACTGAAGCTTTCTTT.

The rearrangement uses TRBV2 and TRBJ2-1, with unresolved D. The length of the CDR3 is 13 residues. Trimming removed 4 bases at V and 3 bases at J, with 7 bases between. CDR1 SNHLY and CDR2 FYNNEI come from the germline V gene. Here the CDR3 DNA reads TGTGCCAGCAGTGGGTATAGCTACAATGAGCAGTTCTTC. Translated, it gives CASSGYSYNEQFF.